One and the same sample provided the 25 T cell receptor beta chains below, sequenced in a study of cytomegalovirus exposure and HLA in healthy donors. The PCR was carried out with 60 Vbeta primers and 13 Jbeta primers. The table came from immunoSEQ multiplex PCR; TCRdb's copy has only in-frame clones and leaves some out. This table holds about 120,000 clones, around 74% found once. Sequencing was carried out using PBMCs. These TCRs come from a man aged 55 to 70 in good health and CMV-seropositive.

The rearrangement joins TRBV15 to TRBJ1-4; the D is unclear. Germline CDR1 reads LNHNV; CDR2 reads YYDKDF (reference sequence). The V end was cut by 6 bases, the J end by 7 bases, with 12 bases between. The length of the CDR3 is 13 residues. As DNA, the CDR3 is TGTGCCACCAGTCTTCGAGGGAGTGAAAAACTGTTTTTT. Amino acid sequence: CATSLRGSEKLFF.

For the CDR3, the DNA is TGTGCCAGCAGCCGGACTAGCGGGAATAATCCCCCCGAGCAGTACTTC. This gives the protein CASSRTSGNNPPEQYF. V usage is TRBV11-1 and J usage is TRBJ2-7; 12 bases are a match to TRBD2. CDR3 size: 16 residues. V was pared by 5 bases and J by 6 bases, with 11 bases of the junction left unmatched. Germline CDR1 reads SGHAT; CDR2 reads FQDESV (reference sequence).

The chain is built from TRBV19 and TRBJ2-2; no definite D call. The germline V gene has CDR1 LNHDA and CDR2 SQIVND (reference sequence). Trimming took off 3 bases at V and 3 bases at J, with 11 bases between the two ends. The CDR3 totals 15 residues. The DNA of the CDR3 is TGTGCCAGTAGTATCCCCCTCCCTTACACCGGGGAGCTGTTTTTT. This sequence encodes CASSIPLPYTGELFF.

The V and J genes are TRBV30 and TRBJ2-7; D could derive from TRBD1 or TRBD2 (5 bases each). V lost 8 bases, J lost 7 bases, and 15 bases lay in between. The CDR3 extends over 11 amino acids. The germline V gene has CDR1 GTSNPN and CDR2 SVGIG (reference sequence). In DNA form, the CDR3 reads TGTGCCGGGACGGGATTGGGGGAGCAGTACTTC. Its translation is CAGTGLGEQYF.

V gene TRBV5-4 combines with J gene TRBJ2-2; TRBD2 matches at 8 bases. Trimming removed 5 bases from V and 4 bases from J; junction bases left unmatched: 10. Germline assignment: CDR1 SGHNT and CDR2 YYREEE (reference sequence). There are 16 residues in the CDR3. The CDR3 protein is CASSPQVAGITGELFF. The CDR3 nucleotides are TGTGCCAGCAGTCCACAAGTAGCGGGGATCACCGGGGAGCTGTTTTTT.

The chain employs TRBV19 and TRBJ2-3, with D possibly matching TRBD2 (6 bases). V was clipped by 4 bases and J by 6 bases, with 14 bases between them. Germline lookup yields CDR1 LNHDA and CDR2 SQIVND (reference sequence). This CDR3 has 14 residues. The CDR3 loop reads CASSSGERGDTQYF. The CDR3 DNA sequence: TGTGCCAGTAGTAGCGGGGAGCGAGGGGATACGCAGTATTTT.

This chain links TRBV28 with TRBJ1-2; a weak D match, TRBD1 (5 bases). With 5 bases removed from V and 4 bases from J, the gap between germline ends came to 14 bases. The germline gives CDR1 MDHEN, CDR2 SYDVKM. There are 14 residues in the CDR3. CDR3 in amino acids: CASSPRGNTYGYTF. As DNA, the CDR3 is TGTGCCAGCAGTCCCCGGGGGAACACCTATGGCTACACCTTC.

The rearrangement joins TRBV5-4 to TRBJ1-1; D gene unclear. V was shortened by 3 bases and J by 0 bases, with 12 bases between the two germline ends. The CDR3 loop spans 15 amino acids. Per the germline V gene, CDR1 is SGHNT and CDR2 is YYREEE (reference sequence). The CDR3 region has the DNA TGTGCCAGCAGCTCCGGTCGGAGACTGAACACTGAAGCTTTCTTT. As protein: CASSSGRRLNTEAFF.

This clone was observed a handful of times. CDR3 in DNA: TGTGCCAGCAGCTCGACTTTACAGGGGAACTATGGCTACACCTTC. Its translation is CASSSTLQGNYGYTF. V and J are TRBV5-4 and TRBJ1-2; 7 bases agree with TRBD1. Germline V lookup: CDR1 SGHNT, CDR2 YYREEE (reference sequence). J gave up 2 bases and V 3 bases, and 7 bases lay outside the gene matches. The CDR3 is 15 amino acids.

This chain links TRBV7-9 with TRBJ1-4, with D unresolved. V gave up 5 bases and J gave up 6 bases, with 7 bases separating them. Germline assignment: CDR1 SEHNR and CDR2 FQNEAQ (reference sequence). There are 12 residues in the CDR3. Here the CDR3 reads CASSLGYEKLFF. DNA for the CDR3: TGTGCCAGCAGCCTCGGTTATGAAAAACTGTTTTTT.

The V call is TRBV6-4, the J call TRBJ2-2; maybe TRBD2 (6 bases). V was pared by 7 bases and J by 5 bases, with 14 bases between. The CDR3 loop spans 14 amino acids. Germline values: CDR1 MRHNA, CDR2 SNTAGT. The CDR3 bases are TGTGCCAGCACCTCCGGGGGAGGAACCGGGGAGCTGTTTTTT. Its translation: CASTSGGGTGELFF.

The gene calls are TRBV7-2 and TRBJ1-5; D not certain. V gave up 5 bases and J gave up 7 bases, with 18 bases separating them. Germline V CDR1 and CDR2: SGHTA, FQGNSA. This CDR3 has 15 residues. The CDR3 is CASSLYRTGSQPQHF. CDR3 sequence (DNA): TGTGCCAGCAGCCTATATAGGACTGGTTCGCAGCCCCAGCATTTT.

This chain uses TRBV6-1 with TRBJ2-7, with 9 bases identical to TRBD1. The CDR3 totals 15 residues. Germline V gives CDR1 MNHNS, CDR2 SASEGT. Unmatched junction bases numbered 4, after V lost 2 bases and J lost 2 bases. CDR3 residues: CASSERQGGAYEQYF. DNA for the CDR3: TGTGCCAGCAGTGAACGACAGGGGGGAGCCTACGAGCAGTACTTC.

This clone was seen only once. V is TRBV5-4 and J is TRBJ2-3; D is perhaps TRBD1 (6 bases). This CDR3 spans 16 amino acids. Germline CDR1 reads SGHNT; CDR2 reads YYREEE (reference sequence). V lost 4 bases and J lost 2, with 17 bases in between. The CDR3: CASSALTTGFTDTQYF. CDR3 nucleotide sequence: TGTGCCAGCAGCGCCTTAACGACAGGATTCACAGATACGCAGTATTTT. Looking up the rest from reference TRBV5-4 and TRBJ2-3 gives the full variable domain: ETGVTQSPTHLIKTRGQQVTLRCSSQSGHNTVSWYQQALGQGPQFIFQYYREEENGRGNFPPRFSGLQFPNYSSELNVNALELDDSALYLCASSALTTGFTDTQYFGPGTRLTVL.

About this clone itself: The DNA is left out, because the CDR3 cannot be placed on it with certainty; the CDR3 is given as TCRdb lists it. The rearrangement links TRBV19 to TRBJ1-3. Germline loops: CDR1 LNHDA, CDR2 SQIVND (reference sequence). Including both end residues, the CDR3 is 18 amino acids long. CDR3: CASSIFRFGGNSGNTIYF.

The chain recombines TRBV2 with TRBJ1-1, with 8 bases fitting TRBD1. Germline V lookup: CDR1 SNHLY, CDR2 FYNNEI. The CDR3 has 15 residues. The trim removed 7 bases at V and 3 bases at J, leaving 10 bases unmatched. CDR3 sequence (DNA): TGTGCCAGCACCCGCGACGGACAGGGCGACACTGAAGCTTTCTTT. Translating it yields CASTRDGQGDTEAFF.

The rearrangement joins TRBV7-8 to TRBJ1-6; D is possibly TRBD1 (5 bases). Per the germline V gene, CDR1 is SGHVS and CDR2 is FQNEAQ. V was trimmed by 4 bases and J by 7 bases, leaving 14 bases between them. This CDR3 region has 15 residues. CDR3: CASSSGTLRNSPLHF. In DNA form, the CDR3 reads TGTGCCAGCAGCTCCGGGACTCTTCGAAATTCACCCCTCCACTTT.

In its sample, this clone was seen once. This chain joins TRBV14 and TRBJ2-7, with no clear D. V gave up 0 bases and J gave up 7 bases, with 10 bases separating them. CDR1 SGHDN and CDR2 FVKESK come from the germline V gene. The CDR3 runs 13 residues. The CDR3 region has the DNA TGTGCCAGCAGCCAAGATATTCGCGCAGAGCAGTACTTC. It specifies CASSQDIRAEQYF.

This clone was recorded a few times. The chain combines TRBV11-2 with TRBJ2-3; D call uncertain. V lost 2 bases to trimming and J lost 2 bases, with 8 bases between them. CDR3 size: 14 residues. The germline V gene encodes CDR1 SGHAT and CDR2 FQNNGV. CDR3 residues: CASSLFEITDTQYF. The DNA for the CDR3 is TGTGCCAGCAGCTTATTTGAGATCACAGATACGCAGTATTTT. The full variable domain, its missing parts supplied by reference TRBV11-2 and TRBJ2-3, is EAGVAQSPRYKIIEKRQSVAFWCNPISGHATLYWYQQILGQGPKLLIQFQNNGVVDDSQLPKDRFSAERLKGVDSTLKIQPAKLEDSAVYLCASSLFEITDTQYFGPGTRLTVL.

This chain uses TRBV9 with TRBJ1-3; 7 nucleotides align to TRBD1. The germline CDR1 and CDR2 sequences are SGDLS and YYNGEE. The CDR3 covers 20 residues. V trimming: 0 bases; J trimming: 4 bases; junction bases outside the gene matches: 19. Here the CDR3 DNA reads TGTGCCAGCAGCGTAGATTATAGGACAGGCTCCAATCCGGGAGGAAACACCATATATTTT. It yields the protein CASSVDYRTGSNPGGNTIYF.

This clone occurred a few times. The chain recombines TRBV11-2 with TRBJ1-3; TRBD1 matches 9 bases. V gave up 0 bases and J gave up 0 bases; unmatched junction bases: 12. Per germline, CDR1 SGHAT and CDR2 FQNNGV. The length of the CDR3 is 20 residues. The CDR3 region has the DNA TGTGCCAGCAGCTTAGATCTCCGGGACAGGGTCAGTCCCTCTGGAAACACCATATATTTT. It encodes CASSLDLRDRVSPSGNTIYF. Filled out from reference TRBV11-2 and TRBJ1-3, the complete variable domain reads EAGVAQSPRYKIIEKRQSVAFWCNPISGHATLYWYQQILGQGPKLLIQFQNNGVVDDSQLPKDRFSAERLKGVDSTLKIQPAKLEDSAVYLCASSLDLRDRVSPSGNTIYFGEGSWLTVV.

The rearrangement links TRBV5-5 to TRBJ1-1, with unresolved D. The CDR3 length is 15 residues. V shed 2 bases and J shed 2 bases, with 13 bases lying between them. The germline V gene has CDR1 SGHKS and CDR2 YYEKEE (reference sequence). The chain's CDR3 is CASSFYSGSNTEAFF. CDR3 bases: TGTGCCAGCAGCTTTTATAGCGGCAGCAACACTGAAGCTTTCTTT. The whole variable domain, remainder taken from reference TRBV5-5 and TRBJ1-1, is DAGVTQSPTHLIKTRGQQVTLRCSPISGHKSVSWYQQVLGQGPQFIFQYYEKEERGRGNFPDRFSARQFPNYSSELNVNALLLGDSALYLCASSFYSGSNTEAFFGQGTRLTVV.

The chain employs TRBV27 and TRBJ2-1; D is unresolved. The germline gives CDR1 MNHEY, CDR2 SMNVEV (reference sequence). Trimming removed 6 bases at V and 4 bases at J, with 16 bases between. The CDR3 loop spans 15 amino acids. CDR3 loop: CASSLDFTSYNEQFF. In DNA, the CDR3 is TGTGCCAGCAGCCTCGATTTTACATCTTACAATGAGCAGTTCTTC.

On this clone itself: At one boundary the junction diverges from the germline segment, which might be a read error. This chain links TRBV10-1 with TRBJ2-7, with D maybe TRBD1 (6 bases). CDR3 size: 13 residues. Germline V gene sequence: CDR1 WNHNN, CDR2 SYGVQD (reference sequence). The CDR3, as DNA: TGCGCCAGCAGTCCCGGGACAACCTCCTTCCAGTCCTTC. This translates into CASSPGTTSFQSF.

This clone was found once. CDR3 sequence reads: CASNRREGQPQHF. The CDR3 DNA sequence: TGTGCCAGCAACCGCAGGGAGGGTCAGCCCCAGCATTTT. This rearrangement joins TRBV6-5 to TRBJ1-5; possible D gene TRBD1, 5 bases. CDR3 length equals 13 residues. Trimming removed 7 bases at V and 6 bases at J, with 13 bases between. In germline, CDR1 is MNHEY, CDR2 SVGAGI.